These 5 T cell receptor beta chains were sequenced from one sample in a study of spatial heterogeneity in lung cancer. Points from the study as a whole: Tumor mutation counts were tracked by expanded intratumoral alpha and beta TCR counts.

The sample's time point: sample taken at primary tumor resection. A single record per CDR3 protein comes from TCRdb applying MiXCR to the 5' RACE reads. The sample lists under 7,500 distinct CDR3 sequences; 11% to 15% were seen once. What these receptors recognize is not known. The input for sequencing was lung tumor tissue, taken at surgery. These receptors all stem from a female donor with early-stage non-small cell lung cancer.

At least ten counts were recorded for this clonotype. Being off target in a library aimed at alpha chains, this beta chain has a size of little meaning. The V and J genes are TRBV20-1 and TRBJ1-1; D may be TRBD1 (6 bases). The CDR3 covers 13 residues. CDR1 is DFQATT and CDR2 is SNEGSKA in the germline V gene (reference sequence). V gave up 4 bases and J gave up 0 bases, with 9 bases separating them. The CDR3 DNA is TGCAGTGCTATGGGACAAATGAACACTGAAGCTTTCTTT. Encoded protein: CSAMGQMNTEAFF.

Ten or more counts support this clonotype. This beta chain lies outside the target of a library built for alpha chains; its clone size means little. This rearrangement joins TRBV6-6 to TRBJ1-6, with TRBD1 matching 8 bases. Germline-derived CDR1 and CDR2 are MNHNY and SVGAGI (reference sequence). V shed 5 bases, J shed 1 base, and the junction held 1 base outside the gene matches. This CDR3 has 15 amino acids. Here the CDR3 reads CASSRTGSYNSPLHF. DNA for the CDR3: TGTGCCAGCAGTCGGACAGGGTCCTATAATTCACCCCTCCACTTT.

This clonotype occurred many times. Because this beta chain is a stray read in a library intended to capture alpha chains, its abundance should not be given much weight. The chain is built from TRBV28 and TRBJ1-6, with D unresolved. V was pared by 2 bases and J by 10 bases, with 3 bases between. Germline CDR1 is MDHEN and CDR2 is SYDVKM. This CDR3 spans 11 amino acids. CDR3 bases: TGTGCCAGCAGTTTAGAGTCACCCCTCCACTTT. Protein product: CASSLESPLHF.

This clonotype was counted many times. Since it is a stray read in a library aimed at alpha chains, this beta chain has a size that is not meaningful. The V gene is TRBV11-1, the J gene TRBJ2-5; D not resolved. Per germline, CDR1 SGHAT and CDR2 FQDESV (reference sequence). The CDR3 sequence is 13 residues long. The V and J ends lost 3 bases and 2 bases respectively, with 7 bases between them. The CDR3 is CASSFQAQETQYF. The CDR3 DNA follows: TGTGCCAGCAGCTTTCAGGCGCAAGAGACCCAGTACTTC.

Remarks on this clonotype: Because this beta chain is a stray read in a library intended to capture alpha chains, its abundance should not be given much weight. The chain couples TRBV2 to TRBJ2-7; D unresolved. Trimming shortened V by 1 base and J by 2 bases, and 6 bases separated the two germline ends. Per germline, CDR1 SNHLY and CDR2 FYNNEI. The CDR3 contains 13 residues. This chain's CDR3 is CASSEDSPYEQYF. CDR3 sequence (DNA): TGTGCCAGCAGTGAAGACAGTCCCTACGAGCAGTACTTC.